The subject of this entry is one TCR beta chain. What it binds is unknown. This entry comes from a study of post-analysis software for immune sequencing data. Findings and caveats of the study: TRBV segments more frequent in patients than in controls numbered a few and included TRBV5-6, TRBV5-1 and TRBV20-1. Controls had significantly higher normalized Chao1 diversity than multiple sclerosis patients.

The CDR3 is 15 residues long. V shed 4 bases and J shed 4 bases, with 17 bases lying between them. Germline V CDR1 and CDR2: SGHRS, YFSETQ. TCR beta libraries were prepared from cDNA with unique molecular identifiers. A population of 1 to 10 million T cells gave rise to roughly 0.5 million cDNA molecules. MiXCR, applied by TCRdb to the PCR reads, yields one record per CDR3 protein. Among about 820,000 distinct CDR3 sequences listed, approximately 57% were seen once. The origin of this receptor is a girl under 18 with multiple sclerosis. The V gene is TRBV5-1, the J gene TRBJ1-1; D is undetermined. Sequencing was carried out using blood. CDR3 region: CASSRLTPGITEAFF. The CDR3 DNA reads as TGCGCCAGCAGCCGGCTTACACCGGGGATCACTGAAGCTTTCTTT.